These T cell receptor beta chains were read from a single sample in a study of cytomegalovirus exposure and HLA in healthy donors. Data came from immunoSEQ multiplex PCR; TCRdb stores just in-frame clones and leaves some out. Its table lists about 32,000 clones. The sequenced sample consisted of PBMCs. These receptors all stem from a female donor in good health and CMV-seronegative. CDR3s leave out the opening cysteine and the closing phenylalanine or tryptophan. Fields, in order: V gene, J gene, CDR3 protein.

V gene: TRBV6-5; J gene: TRBJ2-7; CDR3 protein: ASKPSTGTTYEQY
V gene: TRBV5-8; J gene: TRBJ1-5; CDR3 protein: ASSLARAQH
V gene: TRBV6-5; J gene: TRBJ2-7; CDR3 protein: ASSYSRQFYEQY
V gene: TRBV30; J gene: TRBJ1-2; CDR3 protein: AWSALRSGGYT
V gene: TRBV11-3; J gene: TRBJ2-7; CDR3 protein: ASSLDRGISREQY
V gene: TRBV4-1; J gene: TRBJ2-7; CDR3 protein: ASSHAGEQY
V gene: TRBV4-2; J gene: TRBJ2-3; CDR3 protein: ASSNGLAGADTQY
V gene: TRBV9; J gene: TRBJ1-3; CDR3 protein: ASSVLGGTGSGNTIY
V gene: TRBV29-1; J gene: TRBJ2-7; CDR3 protein: SVLGGTGSYEQY
V gene: TRBV7-3; J gene: TRBJ2-2; CDR3 protein: ASSLWDRGTGELF
V gene: TRBV5-5; J gene: TRBJ2-2; CDR3 protein: ASSAKGAGELF
V gene: TRBV12-5; J gene: TRBJ1-1; CDR3 protein: ASGLVDPTEGGNEAF
V gene: TRBV5-5; J gene: TRBJ2-5; CDR3 protein: ASSSLGGSSGEQY
V gene: TRBV5-1; J gene: TRBJ2-1; CDR3 protein: ASSFQGTAGSYNEQF
V gene: TRBV5-4; J gene: TRBJ2-1; CDR3 protein: ASSFGGQIYNEQF
V gene: TRBV15; J gene: TRBJ2-2; CDR3 protein: ATSRDLEATGELF
V gene: TRBV5-1; J gene: TRBJ2-7; CDR3 protein: ASSLAAGNPSYEQY
V gene: TRBV30; J gene: TRBJ2-2; CDR3 protein: AWRTVTGELF
V gene: TRBV27; J gene: TRBJ2-3; CDR3 protein: ASSLTDTQY
V gene: TRBV5-1; J gene: TRBJ2-7; CDR3 protein: ASHAGTGAYEQY
V gene: TRBV9; J gene: TRBJ1-2; CDR3 protein: ASSAPSGQGFGGYT
V gene: TRBV7-9; J gene: TRBJ1-2; CDR3 protein: ASSLGTGGDYGYT
V gene: TRBV2; J gene: TRBJ2-1; CDR3 protein: ASSEDRGGNEQF
V gene: TRBV6-5; J gene: TRBJ1-2; CDR3 protein: ASIGVQGYT
V gene: TRBV9; J gene: TRBJ1-5; CDR3 protein: ASSETGIASQPQH
V gene: TRBV27; J gene: TRBJ1-1; CDR3 protein: ASSSDRGYMNTEAF
V gene: TRBV2; J gene: TRBJ1-2; CDR3 protein: ASGGTYGYT
V gene: TRBV5-1; J gene: TRBJ2-2; CDR3 protein: ATLVTSSRSTGELF
V gene: TRBV19; J gene: TRBJ1-2; CDR3 protein: ASGRDSSGYT
V gene: TRBV28; J gene: TRBJ1-5; CDR3 protein: ASSPLDNHSNQPQH
V gene: TRBV30; J gene: TRBJ1-3; CDR3 protein: AWSGTGPGNTIY
V gene: TRBV7-2; J gene: TRBJ2-7; CDR3 protein: ASSLRSGGLYEQY
V gene: TRBV28; J gene: TRBJ2-7; CDR3 protein: ASSLLTSVGYEQY
V gene: TRBV19; J gene: TRBJ2-7; CDR3 protein: ASSTGSYEQY
V gene: TRBV9; J gene: TRBJ1-4; CDR3 protein: ASSGSYSKGEKLF
V gene: TRBV6-4; J gene: TRBJ1-2; CDR3 protein: ASSNDRGPPNYGYT
V gene: TRBV6-5; J gene: TRBJ1-2; CDR3 protein: ASSLTGGYGYT
V gene: TRBV15; J gene: TRBJ2-1; CDR3 protein: AMSQGRNNEQF
V gene: TRBV19; J gene: TRBJ2-7; CDR3 protein: ASSPTGIGQY
V gene: TRBV18; J gene: TRBJ2-3; CDR3 protein: ASSTRGPTDTQY
V gene: TRBV19; J gene: TRBJ1-1; CDR3 protein: ASSTLLNTEAF
V gene: TRBV6-6; J gene: TRBJ2-3; CDR3 protein: ASSRGGGTDTQY
V gene: TRBV7-9; J gene: TRBJ2-1; CDR3 protein: ASSISTGDNEQF
V gene: TRBV4-3; J gene: TRBJ1-1; CDR3 protein: ASTGNTEAF
V gene: TRBV19; J gene: TRBJ2-7; CDR3 protein: ASSIKTGGEQY
V gene: TRBV4-2; J gene: TRBJ2-1; CDR3 protein: ASSQDLTGGLGNEQF
V gene: TRBV2; J gene: TRBJ2-1; CDR3 protein: ASSDGGSTYNEQF
V gene: TRBV18; J gene: TRBJ2-7; CDR3 protein: ASSPGQWSTYEQY
V gene: TRBV9; J gene: TRBJ1-1; CDR3 protein: ASSGWEGNTEAF
V gene: TRBV5-1; J gene: TRBJ2-7; CDR3 protein: ASSGDGQGYEQY
V gene: TRBV28; J gene: TRBJ2-7; CDR3 protein: ASSSPPGGTYEQY
V gene: TRBV11-3; J gene: TRBJ2-2; CDR3 protein: ASSPNPVETGELF
V gene: TRBV5-6; J gene: TRBJ2-7; CDR3 protein: ASSLVRDRNPYEQY
V gene: TRBV19; J gene: TRBJ2-3; CDR3 protein: ASKWTGESDTQY
V gene: TRBV5-4; J gene: TRBJ2-6; CDR3 protein: ASSSTGRSGANVLT
V gene: TRBV28; J gene: TRBJ2-7; CDR3 protein: ASSLAGAAYEQY
V gene: TRBV7-3; J gene: TRBJ2-3; CDR3 protein: ASSYGLAGADTQY
V gene: TRBV5-1; J gene: TRBJ1-4; CDR3 protein: ASSTGTGINEKLF
V gene: TRBV19; J gene: TRBJ2-6; CDR3 protein: ASSEYRGSGANVLT